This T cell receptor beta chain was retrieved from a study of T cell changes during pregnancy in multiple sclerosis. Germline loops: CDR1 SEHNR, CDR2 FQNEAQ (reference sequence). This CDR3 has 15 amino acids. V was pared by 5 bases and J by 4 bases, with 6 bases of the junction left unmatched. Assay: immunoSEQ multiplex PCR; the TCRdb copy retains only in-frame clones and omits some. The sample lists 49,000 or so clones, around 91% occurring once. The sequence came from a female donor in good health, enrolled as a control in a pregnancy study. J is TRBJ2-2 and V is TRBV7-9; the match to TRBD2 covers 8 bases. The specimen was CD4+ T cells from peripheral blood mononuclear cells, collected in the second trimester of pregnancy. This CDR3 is CASSPSGFSTGELFF. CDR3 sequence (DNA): TGTGCCAGCAGCCCTAGCGGGTTTTCCACCGGGGAGCTGTTTTTT.